This T cell receptor (beta chain) was captured in a study of cytomegalovirus exposure and HLA in healthy donors. Donors came from a validation cohort of 90 to 150 subjects, distinct from the first 666-subject cohort. Study-wide results and caveats: According to a later analysis, TCR clusters from the first cohort tended to co-occur in the 120 or so validation repertoires. Reportedly, diagnosis of cytomegalovirus status by the classifier showed high specificity and sensitivity. Most TCR sequences proved rare, with some public TCRs found in many donors.

Assay used: immunoSEQ multiplex PCR; TCRdb lists only in-frame clones, some missing. The sample contains approximately 160,000 clones, about 89% of which appear only once. In the case of this clone: What it recognizes is unknown.

This CDR3 has 15 residues. The V gene lost 5 bases and the J gene lost 2 bases, with 14 bases spanning the gap. Germline assignment: CDR1 MNHNS and CDR2 SASEGT. This sequence originates from a woman younger than 35 in good health and CMV-seropositive. The sample taken for sequencing was PBMCs. The chain joins TRBV6-1 to TRBJ2-3; TRBD2 is a possible D gene (5 bases). CDR3 coding DNA: TGTGCCAGCAGTCTAATACGGGGAAACACAGATACGCAGTATTTT. Encoded protein: CASSLIRGNTDTQYF.